A single T cell receptor (beta chain) is shown here with its context. Germline CDR1 and CDR2: SNHLY and FYNNEI. V lost 4 bases to trimming and J lost 4 bases, with 2 bases between them. CDR3 size: 11 residues. The sample is drawn from a study of OX40 agonist ivuxolimab in advanced cancers. Measured with immunoSEQ multiplex PCR; TCRdb has only the in-frame clones, and not every one. The table has about 84,000 clones, roughly 87% seen once. This sequence was found in an adult with an advanced solid tumor such as melanoma, head and neck, liver or kidney cancer. The material was CD4+ or CD8+ T cells sorted from blood, obtained in a trial of the OX40 agonist ivuxolimab. The J gene is TRBJ2-1, the V gene TRBV2; D is unresolved. DNA for the CDR3: TGTGCCAGCAGTGCTTACAATGAGCAGTTCTTC. Residues: CASSAYNEQFF.